The TCR beta chain described here comes from a study of blood T cell repertoires in COVID-19. Per the germline V gene, CDR1 is LGHDT and CDR2 is YNNKEL (reference sequence). The CDR3 is 15 residues long. The V gene lost 0 bases and the J gene lost 10 bases, with 13 bases spanning the gap. Data came from immunoSEQ multiplex PCR; TCRdb stores just in-frame clones and leaves some out. The table includes about 280,000 clones, around 84% detected once. The V call is TRBV3-1 (or the pseudogene TRBV3-2), the J call TRBJ1-6; D possibly corresponds to TRBD1 (5 bases). The sequencing input was PBMCs or T cells enriched from blood (not recorded which). This TCR was sampled from a woman between 50 and 59 years old who had recovered from COVID-19. The CDR3 sequence: CASSQEGPGQSPLHF. For the CDR3, the DNA is TGTGCCAGCAGCCAAGAAGGGCCAGGGCAATCACCCCTCCACTTT.